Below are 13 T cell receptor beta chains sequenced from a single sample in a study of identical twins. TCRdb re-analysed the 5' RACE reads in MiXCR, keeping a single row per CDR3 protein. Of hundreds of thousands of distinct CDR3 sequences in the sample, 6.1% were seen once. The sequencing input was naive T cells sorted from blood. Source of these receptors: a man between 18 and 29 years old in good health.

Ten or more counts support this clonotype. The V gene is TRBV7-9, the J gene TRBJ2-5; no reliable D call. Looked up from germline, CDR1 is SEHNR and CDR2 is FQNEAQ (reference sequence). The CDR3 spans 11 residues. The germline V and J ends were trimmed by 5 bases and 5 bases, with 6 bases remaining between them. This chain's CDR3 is CASSNLETQYF. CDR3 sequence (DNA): TGTGCCAGCAGCAATCTTGAGACCCAGTACTTC. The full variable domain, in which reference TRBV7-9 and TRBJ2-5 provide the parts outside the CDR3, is DTGVSQNPRHKITKRGQNVTFRCDPISEHNRLYWYRQTLGQGPEFLTYFQNEAQLEKSRLLSDRFSAERPKGSFSTLEIQRTEQGDSAMYLCASSNLETQYFGPGTRLLVL.

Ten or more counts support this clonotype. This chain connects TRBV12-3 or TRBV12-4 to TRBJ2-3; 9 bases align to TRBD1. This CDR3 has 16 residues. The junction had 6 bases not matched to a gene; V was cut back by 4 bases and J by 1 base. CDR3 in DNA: TGTGCCAGCAGTTCGCCGGGACAGGGTGGCACAGATACGCAGTATTTT. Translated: CASSSPGQGGTDTQYF.

The chain's CDR3 is CASSVLSTGELFF. CDR3 nucleotides: TGTGCCAGCAGCGTGCTAAGCACCGGGGAGCTGTTTTTT. The V gene is TRBV9, the J gene TRBJ2-2; D gene uncertain. CDR1 is SGDLS, CDR2 YYNGEE, per germline. Deletions cut 2 bases from V and 4 bases from J, with 6 bases between. The CDR3 runs to 13 residues.

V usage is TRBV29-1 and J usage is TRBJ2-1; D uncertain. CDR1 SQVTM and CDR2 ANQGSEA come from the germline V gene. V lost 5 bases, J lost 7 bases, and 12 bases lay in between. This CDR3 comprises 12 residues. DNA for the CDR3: TGCAGCGTTTTAGGCCTGGGTAATGAGCAGTTCTTC. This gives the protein CSVLGLGNEQFF.

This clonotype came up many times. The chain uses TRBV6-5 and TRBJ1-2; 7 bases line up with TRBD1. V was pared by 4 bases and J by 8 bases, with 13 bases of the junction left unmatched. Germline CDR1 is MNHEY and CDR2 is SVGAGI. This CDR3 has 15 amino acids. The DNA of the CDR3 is TGTGCCAGCAGTTGGAGTGACAGGGAGAGAAAGGGCTACACCTTC. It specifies CASSWSDRERKGYTF.

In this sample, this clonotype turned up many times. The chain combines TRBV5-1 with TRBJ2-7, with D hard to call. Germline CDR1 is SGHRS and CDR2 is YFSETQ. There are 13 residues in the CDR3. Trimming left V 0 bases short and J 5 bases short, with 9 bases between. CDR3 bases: TGCGCCAGCAGCTTGGGTCAGGTTAACGAGCAGTACTTC. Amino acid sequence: CASSLGQVNEQYF.

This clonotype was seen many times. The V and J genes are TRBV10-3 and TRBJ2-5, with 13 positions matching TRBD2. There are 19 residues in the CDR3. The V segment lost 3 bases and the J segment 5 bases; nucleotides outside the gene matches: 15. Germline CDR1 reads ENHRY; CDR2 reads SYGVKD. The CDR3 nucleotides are TGTGCCATCAGTGACCCCCGCCCGACTAGCGGGAGGATCTGGGAGACCCAGTACTTC. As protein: CAISDPRPTSGRIWETQYF.

Here the CDR3 DNA reads TGTGCCAGCAGTTTACCTATAGCGGGAGGGTCAGAAAATACGCAGTATTTT. Residues: CASSLPIAGGSENTQYF. The chain combines TRBV28 with TRBJ2-3; 11 nucleotides match TRBD2. After removal of 2 bases from V and 7 bases from J, the junction contained 11 bases not matched to a gene. Germline values: CDR1 MDHEN, CDR2 SYDVKM. The CDR3 consists of 17 residues.

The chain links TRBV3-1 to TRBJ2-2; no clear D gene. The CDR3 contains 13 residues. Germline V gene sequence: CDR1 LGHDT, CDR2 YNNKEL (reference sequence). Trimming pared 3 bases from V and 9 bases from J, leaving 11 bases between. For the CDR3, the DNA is TGTGCCAGCAGCCACGACTTAAACCGGGAGCTGTTTTTT. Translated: CASSHDLNRELFF.

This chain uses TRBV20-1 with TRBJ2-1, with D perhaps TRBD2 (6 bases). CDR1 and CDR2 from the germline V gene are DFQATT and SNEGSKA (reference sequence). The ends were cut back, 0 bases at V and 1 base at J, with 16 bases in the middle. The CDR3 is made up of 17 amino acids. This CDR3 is CSARDPLTRGSYNEQFF. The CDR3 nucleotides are TGCAGTGCTAGAGACCCCTTGACTAGAGGGTCCTACAATGAGCAGTTCTTC.

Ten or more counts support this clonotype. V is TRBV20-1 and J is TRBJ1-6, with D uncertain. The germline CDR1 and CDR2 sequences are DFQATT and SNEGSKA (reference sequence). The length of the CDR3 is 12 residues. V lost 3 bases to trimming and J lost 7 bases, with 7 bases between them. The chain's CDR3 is CSASSQNSPLHF. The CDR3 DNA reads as TGCAGTGCTAGTTCCCAGAATTCACCCCTCCACTTT.

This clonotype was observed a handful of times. CDR3 coding DNA: TGTGCCCTGACCTTGGGGGACTATGGCTACACCTTC. Translation gives CALTLGDYGYTF. V gene TRBV30 combines with J gene TRBJ1-2, with a weak D call TRBD1 (5 bases). Trimming left V 8 bases short and J 3 bases short, with 13 bases between. The CDR3 is 12 residues long. Germline CDR1 reads GTSNPN; CDR2 reads SVGIG (reference sequence).

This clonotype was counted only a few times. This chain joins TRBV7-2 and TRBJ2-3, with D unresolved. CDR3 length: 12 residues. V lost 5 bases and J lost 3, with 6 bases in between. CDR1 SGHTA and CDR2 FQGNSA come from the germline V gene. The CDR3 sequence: CASSKVTDTQYF. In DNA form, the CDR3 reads TGTGCCAGCAGCAAGGTGACAGATACGCAGTATTTT.